The clone carrying this TCR beta chain has a handful of counts. Antigen unknown. PCR employed 60 Vbeta and 13 Jbeta primers. Assay: immunoSEQ multiplex PCR; the TCRdb copy retains only in-frame clones and omits some. The sample contains approximately 200,000 clones, 85% of which appear only once. V was clipped by 4 bases and J by 5 bases, with 7 bases between them. This CDR3 is built from 12 residues. Germline lookup yields CDR1 SGHTS and CDR2 YDEGEE. The entry originates in a study of cytomegalovirus exposure and HLA in healthy donors. Study-level points and caveats: Sequences of the TCR beta chain were said to predict the HLA-A and HLA-B alleles of most subjects accurately. The study designated 150 or so TCR beta chains cytomegalovirus-associated. Near-uniform donor sequencing depth was presumed by presence/absence analyses.

Sequencing was performed on PBMCs. This TCR came from a human donor in good health. V gene TRBV5-8 combines with J gene TRBJ2-1; D is uncertain. The CDR3 sequence: CASSLSDNEQFF. Here the CDR3 DNA reads TGTGCCAGCAGCCTCTCGGACAATGAGCAGTTCTTC.